One sample yielded the 20 T cell receptor beta chains listed below, sequenced in a study of blood T cells in healthy people across ages. Together with a sample-barcoded 5' primer, a J-beta primer mix was included in a second PCR lasting about 6 to 11 cycles. TCRdb recomputed calls from the 5' RACE reads with MiXCR, one row per CDR3 protein. The sample shows about 1,500,000 distinct CDR3 sequences, 40% to 50% of them seen only once. Sequenced material: blood. These receptor sequences come from a woman aged 18 to 35 in good health.

This clonotype was picked up a small number of times. The rearrangement uses TRBV10-3 and TRBJ2-7, with TRBD2 identical over 8 bases. Trimming at V came to 3 bases and at J to 0 bases, leaving 7 bases not matched to a gene. CDR1 and CDR2 from the germline V gene are ENHRY and SYGVKD. The CDR3 sequence is 16 residues long. This CDR3 is CAISEPAGDTSYEQYF. The CDR3 nucleotides read TGTGCCATCAGTGAACCAGCGGGGGATACCTCCTACGAGCAGTACTTC.

There are a few counts of this clonotype. The chain carries TRBV29-1 and TRBJ2-7; D not resolved. V lost 4 bases, J lost 9 bases, and 13 bases lay in between. Germline V CDR1 and CDR2: SQVTM, ANQGSEA. The length of the CDR3 is 11 residues. CDR3 sequence: CSVGSEGGQYF. CDR3 nucleotides: TGCAGCGTTGGTTCCGAAGGCGGGCAGTACTTC.

This chain links TRBV4-2 with TRBJ2-1; TRBD1 aligns across 7 bases. The CDR3 is 17 residues long. CDR1 and CDR2 from the germline V gene are LGHNA and YNFKEQ. The V and J ends lost 0 bases and 2 bases, in that order; junction bases with no gene match: 7. CDR3 coding DNA: TGTGCCAGCAGCCAAGATAAAGGGGGCCAAGCCTACAATGAGCAGTTCTTC. It is translated as CASSQDKGGQAYNEQFF.

This clonotype was observed a handful of times. This chain links TRBV11-2 with TRBJ2-1; 9 bases align to TRBD2. CDR3 length: 15 amino acids. The V gene's germline CDR1 is SGHAT and CDR2 FQNNGV. The junction had 13 bases not matched to a gene; V was cut back by 8 bases and J by 8 bases. The CDR3 spells CASRTGAGGIHEQFF. The CDR3, as DNA: TGTGCCAGCCGAACGGGGGCGGGGGGGATCCATGAGCAGTTCTTC. Filled out from reference TRBV11-2 and TRBJ2-1, the complete variable domain reads EAGVAQSPRYKIIEKRQSVAFWCNPISGHATLYWYQQILGQGPKLLIQFQNNGVVDDSQLPKDRFSAERLKGVDSTLKIQPAKLEDSAVYLCASRTGAGGIHEQFFGPGTRLTVL.

Concerning this clonotype itself: A read error may account for a junction end that differs from germline. The rearrangement links TRBV27 to TRBJ1-2, with 8 bases matching TRBD1. Per germline, CDR1 MNHEY and CDR2 SMNVEV (reference sequence). This CDR3 is built from 15 residues. The CDR3 DNA reads TGTGCCAGCGGTTTAGGGGCTGGACAGGGAGGAGGCTACACCTTC. Translating gives CASGLGAGQGGGYTF.

There are many counts of this clonotype. The chain recombines TRBV7-9 with TRBJ1-2, with D possibly being TRBD1 (5 bases). CDR1 and CDR2 from the germline V gene are SEHNR and FQNEAQ (reference sequence). Between the trimmed V and J ends, which lost 5 bases and 4 bases, there was a span of 14 bases. This CDR3 spans 14 amino acids. In nucleotides, the CDR3 is TGTGCCAGCAGCCCGTACGACAGCAGCTATGGCTACACCTTC. It translates to CASSPYDSSYGYTF.

The gene calls are TRBV5-1 and TRBJ2-1; 14 bases fit TRBD2. V trimming: 0 bases; J trimming: 2 bases; junction bases outside the gene matches: 1. The germline V gene has CDR1 SGHRS and CDR2 YFSETQ. The CDR3 length is 17 residues. DNA of the CDR3: TGCGCCAGCAGCTTGGCGACTAGCGGGGGGGCCTACAATGAGCAGTTCTTC. Translating gives CASSLATSGGAYNEQFF.

The chain combines TRBV5-1 with TRBJ2-5, with 10 positions matching TRBD2. Germline CDR1 is SGHRS and CDR2 is YFSETQ. Trimming at V came to 0 bases and at J to 1 base, leaving 6 bases not matched to a gene. There are 17 residues in the CDR3. The CDR3 is CASSLGAVAGGQETQYF. CDR3 bases: TGCGCCAGCAGCTTGGGTGCTGTAGCGGGGGGCCAAGAGACCCAGTACTTC.

This clonotype came up a few times. The chain is built from TRBV7-7 and TRBJ2-1, with TRBD1 matching 7 bases. The CDR3 is 14 residues long. The germline V gene has CDR1 SSHAT and CDR2 FNYEAQ (reference sequence). V dropped 5 bases and J dropped 6; count of bases not matched to a gene: 7. CDR3 nucleotides: TGTGCCAGCAGCCCAGGGGGTTCGGTCAATGAGCAGTTCTTC. As protein: CASSPGGSVNEQFF. Filled out from reference TRBV7-7 and TRBJ2-1, the complete variable domain reads GAGVSQSPRYKVTKRGQDVTLRCDPISSHATLYWYQQALGQGPEFLTYFNYEAQPDKSGLPSDRFSAERPEGSISTLTIQRTEQRDSAMYRCASSPGGSVNEQFFGPGTRLTVL.

This clonotype was detected a few times. V gene TRBV13 combines with J gene TRBJ2-7; either TRBD1 or TRBD2 may supply D (5 bases each). Germline values: CDR1 PRHDT, CDR2 FYEKMQ (reference sequence). The length of the CDR3 is 14 residues. V dropped 5 bases and J dropped 3 bases, with 14 bases sitting between them. CDR3 amino acids: CASSTRDGGYEQYF. The CDR3 DNA is TGTGCCAGCAGCACCCGGGACGGAGGCTACGAGCAGTACTTC.

This clonotype was seen more than once but under ten times. The chain couples TRBV5-1 to TRBJ1-2, with D unresolved. The germline V and J ends were trimmed by 0 bases and 4 bases, with 10 bases remaining between them. Germline V gene sequence: CDR1 SGHRS, CDR2 YFSETQ. This CDR3 spans 14 amino acids. The CDR3 nucleotides read TGCGCCAGCAGCTTGGGGCAGAGCTCCTATGGCTACACCTTC. This translates into CASSLGQSSYGYTF.

The rearrangement links TRBV11-3 to TRBJ2-7, with D possibly being TRBD2 (6 bases). The CDR3 loop spans 15 amino acids. V was cut by 4 bases and J by 9 bases, with 22 bases left in between. Looked up from germline, CDR1 is SGHNT and CDR2 is YENEEA. CDR3 protein: CASSSRRWTIGGQYF. The CDR3 bases are TGTGCCAGCAGCTCCCGGCGGTGGACTATCGGTGGGCAGTACTTC.

V and J are TRBV20-1 and TRBJ2-1, with 10 nucleotides matching TRBD2. Germline-derived CDR1 and CDR2 are DFQATT and SNEGSKA (reference sequence). V lost 3 bases, J lost 0 bases, and 8 bases stayed unmatched. The CDR3 runs to 17 residues. The DNA of the CDR3 is TGCAGTGCTAGGAAGCTAGCGGGGGACATCTCCTACAATGAGCAGTTCTTC. This encodes CSARKLAGDISYNEQFF.

The rearrangement joins TRBV10-3 to TRBJ1-1; D is unresolved. The CDR3 runs 15 residues. Germline values: CDR1 ENHRY, CDR2 SYGVKD. V shed 0 bases and J shed 3 bases, with 11 bases lying between them. CDR3 in DNA: TGTGCCATCAGTGAGTCGACGGTGAAGGACACTGAAGCTTTCTTT. This codes for CAISESTVKDTEAFF.

This clonotype has more than one count but fewer than ten. J is TRBJ2-5 and V is TRBV10-3, with 7 bases lining up with TRBD2. CDR1 is ENHRY and CDR2 is SYGVKD in the germline V gene. Trimming cost V 2 bases and J 2 bases; bases outside gene matches: 2. The CDR3 length is 14 residues. CDR3 sequence (DNA): TGTGCCATCAGTGAGGGGAGGGAACAAGAGACCCAGTACTTC. This translates into CAISEGREQETQYF.

This clonotype was observed a handful of times. V is TRBV6-5 and J is TRBJ2-6, with D perhaps TRBD1 (5 bases). V was cut by 6 bases and J by 0 bases, with 12 bases left in between. CDR1 MNHEY and CDR2 SVGAGI come from the germline V gene. The CDR3 covers 16 residues. DNA of the CDR3: TGTGCCAGCAGAACCCCTAGGGGCTCTGGGGCCAACGTCCTGACTTTC. It yields the protein CASRTPRGSGANVLTF.

The chain couples TRBV5-6 to TRBJ2-1, with D tentatively TRBD2 (7 bases). The V and J ends lost 7 bases and 3 bases respectively, with 14 bases between them. The CDR3 contains 14 residues. The germline gives CDR1 SGHDT, CDR2 YYEEEE. The CDR3 DNA sequence: TGTGCCAGCCCTAGGGGGGGGCTCTACAATGAGCAGTTCTTC. It specifies CASPRGGLYNEQFF.

Concerning this clonotype itself: A read error may be the cause here, since a much bigger clone is one base away. This chain connects TRBV10-1 to TRBJ2-1; D is perhaps TRBD2 (5 bases). Germline V gene sequence: CDR1 WNHNN, CDR2 SYGVQD (reference sequence). This CDR3 has 11 residues. For the CDR3, the DNA is TGTGCCAGCAGTTACCCGAGGGCGCTGTTCTTC. Protein product: CASSYPRALFF.

The rearrangement joins TRBV5-1 to TRBJ2-7; no reliable D call. V gave up 4 bases and J gave up 7 bases, with 18 bases separating them. Germline V gene lookup returns CDR1 SGHRS and CDR2 YFSETQ. The CDR3 covers 14 residues. The CDR3 is CASSPRPSRAEQYF. The CDR3 DNA is TGCGCCAGCAGCCCCAGGCCCTCCCGGGCAGAGCAGTACTTC.

This clonotype has just a few counts. V is TRBV11-2 and J is TRBJ2-7, with 7 bases lining up with TRBD2. This CDR3 is built from 14 residues. CDR1 SGHAT and CDR2 FQNNGV come from the germline V gene. Trimming removed 0 bases from V and 3 bases from J; junction bases left unmatched: 2. CDR3 DNA: TGTGCCAGCAGCTTAGATGCGGGGGTCTACGAGCAGTACTTC. Its translation is CASSLDAGVYEQYF.